The 20 T cell receptor beta chains in this list originate from one sample, sequenced in a study of T cells in tuberculosis. Assay: immunoSEQ multiplex PCR; the TCRdb copy retains only in-frame clones and omits some. This table holds approximately 53,000 clones, roughly 96% found once. Regarding time point: new active TB diagnosis, blood taken before or within 7 days of starting treatment. Sequences were derived from PBMCs, sampled at tuberculosis diagnosis. These receptors all come from an adult with tuberculosis.

The rearrangement links TRBV30 to TRBJ2-3; 8 nucleotides align to TRBD1. The junction had 5 bases not matched to a gene; V was cut back by 1 base and J by 2 bases. CDR1 and CDR2 from the germline V gene are GTSNPN and SVGIG (reference sequence). The CDR3 is made up of 15 amino acids. The CDR3 DNA follows: TGTGCCTGGAGTGGAGGACAGGGATACACAGATACGCAGTATTTT. Translating gives CAWSGGQGYTDTQYF.

J is TRBJ1-2 and V is TRBV28; D not resolved. V lost 3 bases and J 2 bases, leaving 7 bases between the germline ends. Germline-derived CDR1 and CDR2 are MDHEN and SYDVKM. This CDR3 is 13 amino acids long. CDR3 bases: TGTGCCAGCAGTTTGAGGCAGAACTATGGCTACACCTTC. Its protein is CASSLRQNYGYTF.

This chain uses TRBV7-2 with TRBJ1-1; no reliable D call. The germline V gene has CDR1 SGHTA and CDR2 FQGNSA. This CDR3 comprises 13 residues. V was shortened by 5 bases and J by 1 base, with 8 bases between the two germline ends. CDR3 amino acids: CASSLVRNTEAFF. CDR3 DNA: TGTGCCAGCAGCCTGGTCAGGAACACTGAAGCTTTCTTT.

CDR3: CASSFVGIQTEAFF. The CDR3 coding sequence is TGTGCCAGCAGTTTTGTGGGCATCCAAACTGAAGCTTTCTTT. V and J are TRBV27 and TRBJ1-1; D unclear. This CDR3 spans 14 amino acids. V was cut by 3 bases and J by 5 bases, with 13 bases left in between. Germline CDR1 reads MNHEY; CDR2 reads SMNVEV (reference sequence).

This clone was detected a few times. V and J are TRBV7-2 and TRBJ1-1; D not resolved. This CDR3 has 12 residues. The V end was cut by 5 bases, the J end by 8 bases, with 12 bases between. CDR1 SGHTA and CDR2 FQGNSA come from the germline V gene. The CDR3 nucleotides are TGTGCCAGCAGCCCCAACCGGGGAGAAGCTTTCTTT. It is translated as CASSPNRGEAFF.

This sequence joins TRBV7-2 and TRBJ1-1; 10 nucleotides match TRBD1. Per the germline V gene, CDR1 is SGHTA and CDR2 is FQGNSA. V dropped 2 bases and J dropped 6; count of bases not matched to a gene: 9. CDR3 length: 16 residues. CDR3 nucleotide sequence: TGTGCCAGCAGCTTACGCGGACAGGGGGGGTCGTCTGAAGCTTTCTTT. Translation gives CASSLRGQGGSSEAFF.

This chain connects TRBV7-2 to TRBJ1-1; TRBD1 is a possible D gene (6 bases). V lost 0 bases and J 6 bases, leaving 17 bases between the germline ends. CDR3 size: 16 residues. Germline loops: CDR1 SGHTA, CDR2 FQGNSA. The CDR3 is CASSLANGGLAAEAFF. The CDR3 coding sequence is TGTGCCAGCAGCTTAGCTAATGGGGGCTTGGCCGCTGAAGCTTTCTTT. Complete variable domain (other parts from reference TRBV7-2 and TRBJ1-1): GAGVSQSPSNKVTEKGKDVELRCDPISGHTALYWYRQSLGQGLEFLIYFQGNSAPDKSGLPSDRFSAERTGGSVSTLTIQRTQQEDSAVYLCASSLANGGLAAEAFFGQGTRLTVV.

V usage is TRBV5-4 and J usage is TRBJ2-7, with 8 bases aligning to TRBD1. Germline V gene data show CDR1 as SGHNT and CDR2 as YYREEE (reference sequence). J gave up 3 bases and V 2 bases, and 4 bases lay outside the gene matches. The length of the CDR3 is 14 residues. In nucleotides, the CDR3 is TGTGCCAGCAGCTTTGGACAGGGTTACTACGAGCAGTACTTC. Residues: CASSFGQGYYEQYF.

The chain couples TRBV19 to TRBJ2-1, with 9 bases identical to TRBD2. Per the germline V gene, CDR1 is LNHDA and CDR2 is SQIVND (reference sequence). The junction had 18 bases not matched to a gene; V was cut back by 5 bases and J by 4 bases. The CDR3 covers 19 residues. CDR3 nucleotides: TGTGCCAGTAGTGGGGGGCGGCTAGCGGGATTGGGGACTTACAATGAGCAGTTCTTC. Protein sequence: CASSGGRLAGLGTYNEQFF. Using reference TRBV19 and TRBJ2-1 for the parts outside the CDR3, the full variable domain is DGGITQSPKYLFRKEGQNVTLSCEQNLNHDAMYWYRQDPGQGLRLIYYSQIVNDFQKGDIAEGYSVSREKKESFPLTVTSAQKNPTAFYLCASSGGRLAGLGTYNEQFFGPGTRLTVL.

The J gene is TRBJ1-1, the V gene TRBV5-5; D perhaps matches TRBD1 (5 bases). V was shortened by 2 bases and J by 0 bases, with 8 bases between the two germline ends. CDR1 is SGHKS, CDR2 YYEKEE, per germline (reference sequence). The CDR3 has 14 amino acids. The CDR3 is CASSLQGVNTEAFF. CDR3 nucleotide sequence: TGTGCCAGCAGCTTACAAGGGGTGAACACTGAAGCTTTCTTT.

This chain connects TRBV19 to TRBJ2-1; TRBD1 agrees at 10 bases. This CDR3 is 13 amino acids long. CDR1 and CDR2 (germline): LNHDA, SQIVND (reference sequence). The CDR3 loop is CAVRDRGLDEQFF. The CDR3 bases are TGTGCTGTCCGGGACAGGGGATTAGATGAGCAGTTCTTC.

This clone has only one observation. The rearrangement uses TRBV10-2 and TRBJ2-7, with 8 bases fitting TRBD2. CDR1 and CDR2 (germline): WSHSY, SAAADI. V shed 7 bases, J shed 2 bases, and the junction held 10 bases outside the gene matches. The CDR3 consists of 15 residues. The CDR3 DNA sequence: TGCGCCAGCACCGAGCAAGCGGGAGCGCCCTACGAGCAGTACTTC. Translation gives CASTEQAGAPYEQYF.

Only one count was recorded for this clone. CDR3 residues: CATKTATQTGELFF. CDR3 nucleotides: TGTGCCACCAAGACAGCCACCCAGACCGGGGAGCTGTTTTTT. The chain joins TRBV19 to TRBJ2-2; D perhaps matches TRBD1 (5 bases). This CDR3 has 14 amino acids. The germline V and J ends were trimmed by 10 bases and 5 bases, with 17 bases remaining between them. Germline CDR1 LNHDA, CDR2 SQIVND (reference sequence).

The rearrangement uses TRBV5-1 and TRBJ2-1; 7 bases agree with TRBD2. The V gene end was trimmed by 7 bases and the J gene end by 6 bases; junction bases not matched to a gene: 4. The CDR3 extends over 12 amino acids. Germline V CDR1 and CDR2: SGHRS, YFSETQ. DNA of the CDR3: TGCGCCAGCTCTAGCGGAGCCAATGAGCAGTTCTTC. Protein: CASSSGANEQFF.

J is TRBJ2-3 and V is TRBV5-6, with a possible D match to TRBD2 (5 bases). The CDR3 is 16 amino acids. The germline V gene has CDR1 SGHDT and CDR2 YYEEEE. The ends were cut back, 3 bases at V and 0 bases at J, with 14 bases in the middle. The CDR3 nucleotides read TGTGCCAGCAGCTCGGTGGTAGCGTCTAGCACAGATACGCAGTATTTT. It yields the protein CASSSVVASSTDTQYF.

This rearrangement joins TRBV18 to TRBJ2-7, with 8 positions matching TRBD2. Germline lookup yields CDR1 KGHSH and CDR2 LQKENI. V lost 2 bases, J lost 7 bases, and 4 bases stayed unmatched. The CDR3 is made up of 13 amino acids. CDR3 DNA: TGTGCCAGCTCACCATCGGGACTAGGGGAGCAGTACTTC. Translated: CASSPSGLGEQYF. Based on the CDR3 plus reference TRBV18 and TRBJ2-7, the full variable domain is NAGVMQNPRHLVRRRGQEARLRCSPMKGHSHVYWYRQLPEEGLKFMVYLQKENIIDESGMPKERFSAEFPKEGPSILRIQQVVRGDSAAYFCASSPSGLGEQYFGPGTRLTVT.

The J gene is TRBJ2-3, the V gene TRBV4-2; D is possibly TRBD1 (6 bases). This CDR3 is built from 13 residues. Trimming removed 4 bases at V and 15 bases at J, with 20 bases between. Germline V gives CDR1 LGHNA, CDR2 YNFKEQ. CDR3 sequence (DNA): TGTGCCAGCAGCCGAAGACAGGACTCTTATCAATATTTT. It yields the protein CASSRRQDSYQYF.

This chain links TRBV12-5 with TRBJ2-7, with a possible D match to TRBD1 (6 bases). The CDR3 totals 16 residues. The germline gives CDR1 LGHNT, CDR2 FRNRAP. V lost 6 bases and J 3 bases, leaving 21 bases between the germline ends. This CDR3 reads CASGLQTGLQLYEQYF. The CDR3 coding sequence is TGTGCTAGTGGCCTCCAGACAGGCCTTCAACTCTACGAGCAGTACTTC.

The V and J genes are TRBV19 and TRBJ2-2, with 7 bases aligning to TRBD2. Germline lookup yields CDR1 LNHDA and CDR2 SQIVND (reference sequence). Unmatched junction bases numbered 8, after V lost 3 bases and J lost 4 bases. CDR3 length equals 16 residues. The CDR3 loop reads CASSINPGGFTGELFF. CDR3 in DNA: TGTGCCAGTAGTATCAATCCGGGAGGATTCACCGGGGAGCTGTTTTTT.

V is TRBV27 and J is TRBJ2-7, with TRBD1 as a possible D gene (6 bases). Germline CDR1 is MNHEY and CDR2 is SMNVEV (reference sequence). V shed 6 bases and J shed 3 bases, with 15 bases lying between them. The CDR3 is 14 residues long. The CDR3 bases are TGTGCCAGCAGGCCCTTTACAGGGCACTACGAGCAGTACTTC. The encoded protein is CASRPFTGHYEQYF.